The 25 T cell receptor beta chains below were found in one sample sequenced in a study of Ad26.COV2.S vaccination and SARS-CoV-2 variants. Only in-frame clones appear in the TCRdb table, and some are missing; sequencing was by immunoSEQ multiplex PCR. The table records more than 350,000 clones, more than 80% of them present only once. Treatment denoted: 19 received Ad26.COV2.S at low or high dose, single or two shots; roughly 5 received placebo; per-sample allocation not given. Vaccine and placebo recipients were sampled on day 63 after the first injection. Sequences were derived from peripheral blood, sampled in a trial of Ad26.COV2.S vaccine versus placebo. Receptor source: a person between 18 and 60 years old who received the Ad26.COV2.S COVID-19 vaccine or a placebo.

This clone is a singleton in its sample. The V call is TRBV18, the J call TRBJ2-3; 7 nucleotides align to TRBD1. V dropped 4 bases and J dropped 8; count of bases not matched to a gene: 3. This CDR3 is 12 amino acids long. Germline CDR1 and CDR2: KGHSH and LQKENI. CDR3 bases: TGTGCCAGCTCACAGGGGGCCACTACGCAGTATTTT. It yields the protein CASSQGATTQYF.

V gene TRBV4-1 combines with J gene TRBJ1-2; D is unresolved. The CDR3 totals 15 residues. V lost 0 bases to trimming and J lost 7 bases, with 15 bases between them. Per germline, CDR1 MGHRA and CDR2 YSYEKL. CDR3 nucleotide sequence: TGCGCCAGCAGCCAAGACGGAGGAGCTGCTGGTGGCTACACCTTC. Translating gives CASSQDGGAAGGYTF.

This chain joins TRBV15 and TRBJ1-1; D is unclear. The CDR3 sequence is 13 residues long. Trimming left V 5 bases short and J 0 bases short, with 7 bases between. Germline CDR1 is LNHNV and CDR2 is YYDKDF (reference sequence). CDR3 protein: CATSPSLNTEAFF. The CDR3 bases are TGTGCCACCAGCCCTTCACTGAACACTGAAGCTTTCTTT.

The chain recombines TRBV29-1 with TRBJ2-7; 9 bases map to TRBD2. The CDR3 has 13 residues. V shed 2 bases and J 6 bases; nucleotides not matched to a gene: 5. The germline gives CDR1 SQVTM, CDR2 ANQGSEA. CDR3 nucleotide sequence: TGCAGCGTTGAATTAGCGGGAGTAACCGAGCAGTACTTC. This gives the protein CSVELAGVTEQYF.

The chain is built from TRBV6-2 or TRBV6-3 and TRBJ1-5; no reliable D call. CDR3 length: 16 residues. V was shortened by 2 bases and J by 2 bases, with 13 bases between the two germline ends. Germline assignment: CDR1 MNHEY and CDR2 SVGEGT. For the CDR3, the DNA is TGTGCCAGCAGTTACGCGCTCATTTCCCGCAATCAGCCCCAGCATTTT. Its protein product is CASSYALISRNQPQHF.

CDR3 coding DNA: TGTGCCAGCAGCTTTTGGATGGGAGGGGATACGCAGTATTTT. This encodes CASSFWMGGDTQYF. The rearrangement joins TRBV5-4 to TRBJ2-3, with 7 bases aligning to TRBD2. Germline V CDR1 and CDR2: SGHNT, YYREEE (reference sequence). V trimming: 2 bases; J trimming: 6 bases; junction bases outside the gene matches: 6. There are 14 residues in the CDR3. The full variable domain, its missing parts supplied by reference TRBV5-4 and TRBJ2-3, is ETGVTQSPTHLIKTRGQQVTLRCSSQSGHNTVSWYQQALGQGPQFIFQYYREEENGRGNFPPRFSGLQFPNYSSELNVNALELDDSALYLCASSFWMGGDTQYFGPGTRLTVL.

The V and J genes are TRBV7-2 and TRBJ1-1; D perhaps matches TRBD1 (5 bases). The CDR3 is 15 residues long. V lost 5 bases, J lost 4 bases, and 17 bases lay in between. In germline, CDR1 is SGHTA, CDR2 FQGNSA. The CDR3, as DNA: TGTGCCAGCAGCAAAGAAGGAGTGAGGGGCACTGAAGCTTTCTTT. Protein sequence: CASSKEGVRGTEAFF. The full variable domain, with the rest looked up from reference TRBV7-2 and TRBJ1-1, is GAGVSQSPSNKVTEKGKDVELRCDPISGHTALYWYRQSLGQGLEFLIYFQGNSAPDKSGLPSDRFSAERTGGSVSTLTIQRTQQEDSAVYLCASSKEGVRGTEAFFGQGTRLTVV.

The chain carries TRBV3-1 (or the pseudogene TRBV3-2) and TRBJ2-3; D may be TRBD1 or TRBD2 (6 bases each). Trimming pared 0 bases from V and 4 bases from J, leaving 17 bases between. In germline, CDR1 is LGHDT, CDR2 YNNKEL (reference sequence). CDR3 length equals 17 residues. The CDR3 DNA sequence: TGTGCCAGCAGCCAAGATTGGGGGGCGAGGTCGGCAGATACGCAGTATTTT. Its protein is CASSQDWGARSADTQYF.

The rearrangement joins TRBV29-1 to TRBJ2-1; weak D call: TRBD2 (6 bases). Germline lookup yields CDR1 SQVTM and CDR2 ANQGSEA. The CDR3 has 16 residues. V gave up 0 bases and J gave up 1 base, with 13 bases separating them. CDR3 protein: CSVEDSGVGSYNEQFF. The CDR3 DNA sequence: TGCAGCGTTGAAGATTCGGGGGTAGGATCCTACAATGAGCAGTTCTTC.

The chain links TRBV3-1 (or the pseudogene TRBV3-2) to TRBJ2-3; D is ambiguous. V was trimmed by 1 base and J by 8 bases, leaving 19 bases between them. The CDR3 length is 16 residues. Looked up from germline, CDR1 is LGHDT and CDR2 is YNNKEL (reference sequence). The CDR3 loop is CASSQGTSALRVTQYF. CDR3 nucleotides: TGTGCCAGCAGCCAAGGAACTTCCGCGCTTAGGGTTACGCAGTATTTT.

This CDR3 reads CASSIRTGVGGYTF. The CDR3 nucleotides are TGTGCCAGCAGTATCCGGACAGGGGTGGGTGGCTACACCTTC. This rearrangement joins TRBV28 to TRBJ1-2; 9 bases are shared with TRBD1. The CDR3 contains 14 residues. V lost 5 bases to trimming and J lost 7 bases; unmatched junction nucleotides: 8. Germline CDR1 MDHEN, CDR2 SYDVKM.

The DNA for the CDR3 is TGTGCCAGCAGCTTGACAGGGGGCATGGAAGCTAATGAAAAACTGTTTTTT. Translation: CASSLTGGMEANEKLFF. V is TRBV5-6 and J is TRBJ1-4, with 9 bases identical to TRBD1. V dropped 1 base and J dropped 3; count of bases not matched to a gene: 7. This CDR3 comprises 17 residues. CDR1 and CDR2 from the germline V gene are SGHDT and YYEEEE.

The rearrangement uses TRBV28 and TRBJ1-1, with D possibly being TRBD1 (6 bases). Deletions cut 3 bases from V and 5 bases from J, with 10 bases between. The CDR3 length is 13 residues. Looked up from germline, CDR1 is MDHEN and CDR2 is SYDVKM. CDR3 amino acids: CASSFRGGTEAFF. DNA for the CDR3: TGTGCCAGCAGTTTCAGGGGTGGTACTGAAGCTTTCTTT.

The chain couples TRBV29-1 to TRBJ2-7; possible D gene TRBD1, 5 bases. Per the germline V gene, CDR1 is SQVTM and CDR2 is ANQGSEA. CDR3 length: 12 residues. The V end was cut by 7 bases, the J end by 2 bases, with 12 bases between. CDR3 nucleotide sequence: TGCAGCGCCGAAGGGGTTACCTACGAGCAGTACTTC. It is translated as CSAEGVTYEQYF.

V is TRBV6-5 and J is TRBJ1-5, with D possibly TRBD1 on 5 matching bases. V was pared by 2 bases and J by 6 bases, with 11 bases between. The CDR3 has 14 amino acids. Germline CDR1 MNHEY, CDR2 SVGAGI. CDR3 amino acids: CASSYGQGSQPQHF. CDR3 in DNA: TGTGCCAGCAGTTACGGGCAGGGCAGTCAGCCCCAGCATTTT.

The DNA for the CDR3 is TGTGCCAGCAGCATACTACAGGGGACTGGGGCCAACGTCCTGACTTTC. Protein sequence: CASSILQGTGANVLTF. The V and J genes are TRBV7-9 and TRBJ2-6; TRBD1 agrees at 7 bases. CDR1 and CDR2 (germline): SEHNR, FQNEAQ (reference sequence). V gave up 5 bases and J gave up 2 bases; unmatched junction bases: 6. CDR3 length equals 16 residues.

The J gene is TRBJ1-1, the V gene TRBV20-1, with TRBD1 matching 8 bases. The CDR3 spans 14 residues. Germline CDR1 DFQATT, CDR2 SNEGSKA (reference sequence). Trimming removed 3 bases from V and 3 bases from J; junction bases left unmatched: 6. CDR3 bases: TGCAGTGCTAGTAAACAGGGGGGGTACACTGAAGCTTTCTTT. Its protein product is CSASKQGGYTEAFF.

V and J are TRBV19 and TRBJ2-1; TRBD2 aligns across 10 bases. This CDR3 spans 13 amino acids. Germline CDR1 is LNHDA and CDR2 is SQIVND (reference sequence). After removal of 5 bases from V and 8 bases from J, the junction contained 3 bases not matched to a gene. The CDR3 coding sequence is TGTGCCAGTAGTGATGGGACTAGCGATGAGCAGTTCTTC. Translated: CASSDGTSDEQFF.

This clone appeared a few times. This chain joins TRBV13 and TRBJ1-5; no definite D call. V lost 2 bases and J 4 bases, leaving 3 bases between the germline ends. The CDR3 is 12 amino acids. The germline CDR1 and CDR2 sequences are PRHDT and FYEKMQ (reference sequence). CDR3 nucleotide sequence: TGTGCCAGCAGCTTAAGTAATCAGCCCCAGCATTTT. It is translated as CASSLSNQPQHF.

This chain uses TRBV6-5 with TRBJ2-5; D unclear. This CDR3 has 13 amino acids. With 0 bases removed from V and 4 bases from J, the gap between germline ends came to 6 bases. CDR1 MNHEY and CDR2 SVGAGI come from the germline V gene. This CDR3 is CASSYSVGETQYF. The CDR3 DNA is TGTGCCAGCAGTTACTCAGTTGGAGAGACCCAGTACTTC.

This chain connects TRBV7-2 to TRBJ2-7; TRBD1 matches at 9 bases. In germline, CDR1 is SGHTA, CDR2 FQGNSA. Trimming took 5 bases from V and 6 from J; bases not matched to a gene: 8. The length of the CDR3 is 14 residues. The CDR3 bases are TGTGCCAGCAGCCAGGGACAGGGAATGGCCGAGCAGTACTTC. Protein product: CASSQGQGMAEQYF. The full variable domain, its missing parts supplied by reference TRBV7-2 and TRBJ2-7, is GAGVSQSPSNKVTEKGKDVELRCDPISGHTALYWYRQSLGQGLEFLIYFQGNSAPDKSGLPSDRFSAERTGGSVSTLTIQRTQQEDSAVYLCASSQGQGMAEQYFGPGTRLTVT.

The V and J genes are TRBV29-1 and TRBJ2-1; D is unclear. This CDR3 is 15 amino acids long. The germline V and J ends were trimmed by 0 bases and 6 bases, with 15 bases remaining between them. Germline CDR1 is SQVTM and CDR2 is ANQGSEA. The CDR3 nucleotides are TGCAGCGTTGAAGACAACGTCCAACCCATCAATGAGCAGTTCTTC. It translates to CSVEDNVQPINEQFF.

The genes are TRBV4-2 and TRBJ1-6, with D unresolved. CDR3 length: 17 residues. V was trimmed by 3 bases and J by 0 bases, leaving 12 bases between them. CDR1 LGHNA and CDR2 YNFKEQ come from the germline V gene. CDR3 in amino acids: CASSQATLGSYNSPLHF. CDR3 sequence (DNA): TGTGCCAGCAGCCAGGCGACACTAGGCTCCTATAATTCACCCCTCCACTTT.

The gene calls are TRBV19 and TRBJ1-3; D is perhaps TRBD1 (6 bases). The CDR3 totals 14 residues. The germline CDR1 and CDR2 sequences are LNHDA and SQIVND (reference sequence). The germline V and J ends were trimmed by 7 bases and 3 bases, with 13 bases remaining between them. The DNA for the CDR3 is TGTGCCAGTACCTCTGACAGGAGTGGAAACACCATATATTTT. Translated: CASTSDRSGNTIYF.

The V call is TRBV6-2 or TRBV6-3, the J call TRBJ2-7; the D gene is possibly TRBD2 (5 bases). The CDR3 covers 14 residues. Germline V gives CDR1 MNHEY, CDR2 SVGEGT. The germline V and J ends were trimmed by 2 bases and 3 bases, with 11 bases remaining between them. The DNA for the CDR3 is TGTGCCAGCAGTTACAACGAGGGCGGCTACGAGCAGTACTTC. It is translated as CASSYNEGGYEQYF.